The 7 T cell receptor beta chains in this list originate from one sample, sequenced in a study of tumor-infiltrating lymphocytes in primary liver carcinoma. Starting material for RNA and DNA co-extraction consisted of about 20-30 mg of unsorted bulk tissue. Priming with a constant-region primer yielded TCR beta cDNA from about 540 ng total RNA. Researchers made the TCR beta libraries by running three nested multiplex PCR rounds with slightly modified ARM-PCR. Investigators reported that the first two PCR rounds, at around 9 cycles each, used TRBV1-TRBV30 forward primers with a C-beta reverse primer. One entry per CDR3 protein results from TCRdb running MiXCR on the multiplex PCR reads. The top ten hold approximately 10% of the sample, which has about 99,000 distinct CDR3 sequences, around 63% seen once. Sequenced sample: liver tumor tissue from sampling region 5. Stated subset: tumor region T5, tumor centre. These receptors all come from a woman aged 60-75 years with primary liver carcinoma and hepatitis B virus infection.

Concerning this clonotype: The junction and the germline gene differ at one end; a read error may be behind it. This chain joins TRBV5-1 and TRBJ2-1; 12 bases are shared with TRBD1. There are 16 residues in the CDR3. Germline V gene data show CDR1 as SGHRS and CDR2 as YFSETQ. The CDR3 nucleotides read TGCGCCAGCAGTCGACTGGGGACAGGGGGCTACAAAGAGCAGTTCTTC. Encoded protein: CASSRLGTGGYKEQFF.

Concerning this clonotype itself: The CDR3 end shows no conserved phenylalanine or tryptophan, and so a read error is likely. The DNA is omitted, as the CDR3 cannot be located on it reliably, and the CDR3 follows TCRdb's listing. CDR3: CAISLGTSGSADTHYL. The chain combines TRBV11-2 with TRBJ2-3; TRBD2, as called in the table, went unchecked against the DNA. A total of 16 residues make up the CDR3, ends included. The V gene's germline CDR1 is SGHAT and CDR2 FQNNGV.

About this clonotype itself: Sequence at one end of the junction differs from germline and may be a read error. The gene calls are TRBV11-1 and TRBJ2-2, with D maybe TRBD2 (5 bases). Germline CDR1 is SGHAT and CDR2 is FQDESV (reference sequence). CDR3 size: 14 residues. The CDR3 DNA is TGTGACAGCGGACCGAGCCTTGACACCGGGGAGCTGTTTTTC. Residues: CDSGPSLDTGELFF.

This sequence joins TRBV29-1 and TRBJ2-1, with 16 nucleotides matching TRBD2. This CDR3 comprises 15 residues. With 7 bases clipped from V and 8 bases from J, the junction kept 8 bases outside the gene matches. CDR1 is SQVTM and CDR2 is ANQGSEA in the germline V gene. The CDR3 sequence is CSAGGTSGRGYEQFF. The DNA of the CDR3 is TGCAGCGCCGGTGGGACTAGCGGGAGGGGGTATGAGCAGTTCTTC.

Worth noting for this clonotype: An end of the junction differs from the germline gene, which may be a read error. The J gene is TRBJ2-1, the V gene TRBV29-1, with 13 bases fitting TRBD2. The CDR3 spans 19 residues. Per the germline V gene, CDR1 is SQVTM and CDR2 is ANQGSEA. The CDR3 nucleotides are TGCACCGTTGAGACTCACCGGACTAGCGGGAGAGGGTCCTACAATGAGCAGTTCTTC. This encodes CTVETHRTSGRGSYNEQFF.

V gene TRBV5-6 combines with J gene TRBJ2-6; D unclear. Per germline, CDR1 SGHDT and CDR2 YYEEEE. The CDR3 loop spans 16 amino acids. Trimming took off 3 bases at V and 9 bases at J, with 19 bases between the two ends. CDR3 DNA sequence: TGTGCCAGCAGCTATCCCGGGTTTTCTGGGTTCAACGTCCTGACTTTC. The encoded protein is CASSYPGFSGFNVLTF.

The chain links TRBV28 to TRBJ1-5, with D possibly being TRBD1 (6 bases). The CDR3 totals 15 residues. V lost 8 bases, J lost 7 bases, and 21 bases lay in between. The germline CDR1 and CDR2 sequences are MDHEN and SYDVKM. Here the CDR3 DNA reads TGTGCCAGCTACCCGGGGGCGGGAGGGAACCAGCCCCAGCATTTT. Translating it yields CASYPGAGGNQPQHF.